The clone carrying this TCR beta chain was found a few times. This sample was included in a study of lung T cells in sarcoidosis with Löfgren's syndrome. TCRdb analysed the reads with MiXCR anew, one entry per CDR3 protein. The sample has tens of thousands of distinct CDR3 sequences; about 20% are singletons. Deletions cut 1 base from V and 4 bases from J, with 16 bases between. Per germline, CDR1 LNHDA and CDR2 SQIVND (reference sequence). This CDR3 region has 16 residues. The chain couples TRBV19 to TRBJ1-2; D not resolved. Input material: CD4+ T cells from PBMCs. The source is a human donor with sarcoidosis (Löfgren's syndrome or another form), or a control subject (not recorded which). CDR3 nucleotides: TGTGCCAGTAGTATAGTGGCAGGTGATGTCTCCTATGGCTACACCTTC. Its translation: CASSIVAGDVSYGYTF.